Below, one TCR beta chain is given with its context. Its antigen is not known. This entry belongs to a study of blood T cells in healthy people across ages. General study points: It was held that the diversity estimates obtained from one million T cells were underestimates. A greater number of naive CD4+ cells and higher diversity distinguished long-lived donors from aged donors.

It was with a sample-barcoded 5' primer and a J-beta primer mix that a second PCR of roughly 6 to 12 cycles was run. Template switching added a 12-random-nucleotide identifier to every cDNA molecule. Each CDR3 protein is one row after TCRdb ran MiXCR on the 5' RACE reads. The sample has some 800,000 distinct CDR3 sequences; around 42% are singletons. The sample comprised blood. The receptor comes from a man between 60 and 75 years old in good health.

The CDR3 sequence: CASSEMGGVPNQPQHF. The CDR3 DNA follows: TGTGCCAGCAGTGAAATGGGAGGGGTGCCCAATCAGCCCCAGCATTTT. The chain links TRBV6-1 to TRBJ1-5; possibly TRBD1 for D (5 bases). V was clipped by 2 bases and J by 3 bases, with 14 bases between them. CDR3 length equals 16 residues. Germline loops: CDR1 MNHNS, CDR2 SASEGT.